A selection of T cell receptor beta chains follows, all from one sample in a study of T cell repertoires in cytomegalovirus infection. One entry per CDR3 protein results from TCRdb running MiXCR on the reads. The data hold about a million distinct CDR3 sequences, with less than 35% observed a single time. These TCRs' antigens remain unknown. The sequencing used cultured CD8+ T cells from PBMCs, collected from culture after CMV antigen stimulation. Receptors were obtained from a human donor in good health (CMV status not recorded). Some clones in this sample may be carry-over from other donors' samples. Both conserved end residues are part of each CDR3. The D gene is left open where the match is weak. Clone sizes are given selectively: once, few, many, or a class where the clone is expanded.

>few|-|TRBJ2-5|TRBV11-2
TGTGCCAGCAGCGCCCAGGGGGGGGAGAGAACGAAGACCCAGTACTTC
CASSAQGGERTKTQYF
>-|-|TRBJ2-2|TRBV7-9
TGTGCCAGCAGCTTAGCGGGGGTTAGACTGATGGACACCGGGGAGCTGTTTTTT
CASSLAGVRLMDTGELFF
>few|-|TRBJ2-4|TRBV11-1
TGTGCCAGCAGCTTAGTGCGCGGGGGCGGGAACATTCAGTACTTC
CASSLVRGGGNIQYF
>-|-|TRBJ2-2|TRBV24-1
TGTGCCACCAAACAGGGCTACACCGGGGAGCTGTTTTTT
CATKQGYTGELFF
>-|-|TRBJ1-2|TRBV20-1
TGCAGTGCTACCGAGAGGAGCTATGGCTACACCTTC
CSATERSYGYTF
>many|-|TRBJ2-3|TRBV6-6
TGTGCCAGCCTCCGGTCGGATACGCAGTATTTT
CASLRSDTQYF
>many|TRBD2|TRBJ2-1|TRBV7-9
TGTGCCAGCAGCTTCTCTAGCGGGGGCCGCCTCTCCTCGCTTCACAATGAGCAGTTCTTC
CASSFSSGGRLSSLHNEQFF
>few|-|TRBJ2-5|TRBV7-6
TGTGCCAGCAGCTCGGACTACCAAGAGACCCAGTACTTC
CASSSDYQETQYF
>few|TRBD1|TRBJ1-2|TRBV6-6
TGTGCCAGCAGTTACACGGACAGGGAGCTTGGCTACACCTTC
CASSYTDRELGYTF
>many|-|TRBJ1-1|TRBV4-3
TGCGCCAGCAGCCAAGACCTCGAGTATGGGACTGAAGCTTTCTTT
CASSQDLEYGTEAFF
>few|-|TRBJ2-5|TRBV2
TGTGCCAGCAGTGAAAACCGGGGCCAAGAGACCCAGTACTTC
CASSENRGQETQYF
>-|TRBD1|TRBJ1-2|TRBV5-1
TGCGCCAGCAGCTTGGGACAGGGAATGATGAGCTACACCTTC
CASSLGQGMMSYTF
>few|TRBD1|TRBJ1-1|TRBV28
TGTGCCAGCAGTTTCGACAGGGGGGTGGGCACTGAAGCTTTCTTT
CASSFDRGVGTEAFF
>many|-|TRBJ2-1|TRBV7-9
TGTGCCAGCAGCCCCATACAGGGTTACAATGAGCAGTTCTTC
CASSPIQGYNEQFF
>few|-|TRBJ2-3|TRBV19
TGTGCCAGTAGTATGGGTTCAGATACGCAGTATTTT
CASSMGSDTQYF
>few|TRBD1|TRBJ2-3|TRBV24-1
TGTGCCACCGGGACAGGGGTCACAGATACGCAGTATTTT
CATGTGVTDTQYF
>-|-|TRBJ2-1|TRBV7-9
TGTGCCAGCAGCTTCAGAGGGGCCCTTTTGAGGCGCGATGAGCAGTTCTTC
CASSFRGALLRRDEQFF
>-|-|TRBJ1-1|TRBV15
TGTGCCACCAGCAGAGACGGTTTCCCTGAAGCTTTCTTT
CATSRDGFPEAFF
>-|-|TRBJ2-3|TRBV2
TGTGCCAGCAGCACCTGGACAGCTAGCACAGATACGCAGTATTTT
CASSTWTASTDTQYF
>-|-|TRBJ2-2|TRBV23-1
TGCGCCAGCAGTCAGACGACAGGGGGGGGACTAGCGACCAACACCGGGGAGCTGTTTTTT
CASSQTTGGGLATNTGELFF
>-|-|TRBJ1-1|TRBV5-1
TGCGCCAGCAGCTTGCCAAAACAGGGTCCGGTGAACACTGAAGCTTTCTTT
CASSLPKQGPVNTEAFF
>few|-|TRBJ2-1|TRBV4-1
TGCGCCAGCAGCCAAGAGGGAACCCCCTACAATGAGCAGTTCTTC
CASSQEGTPYNEQFF
>-|-|TRBJ1-3|TRBV6-5
TGTGCCAGCAGTCCCGATGTGGACACCATATATTTT
CASSPDVDTIYF
>-|-|TRBJ2-4|TRBV7-9
TGTGCCAGCAGCACCGTCTTTCTTCCGGGGCTCCAGTACTTC
CASSTVFLPGLQYF
>few|-|TRBJ2-3|TRBV5-4
TGTGCCAGCAGCTCCCCGTTGGAGGTTGGCACAGATACGCAGTATTTT
CASSSPLEVGTDTQYF
>few|-|TRBJ2-7|TRBV5-6
TGTGCCAGCAGCTTTCCCGGGACTGGATCCTACGAGCAGTACTTC
CASSFPGTGSYEQYF
>-|TRBD2|TRBJ2-7|TRBV9
TGTGCCAGCAGCGTAAGAGCGGGGGACAACTACGAGCAGTACTTC
CASSVRAGDNYEQYF
>many|TRBD1|TRBJ1-2|TRBV7-2
TGTGCCAGCACCGTCCCGGGACAGGGGGGCTACACCTTC
CASTVPGQGGYTF
>-|-|TRBJ1-1|TRBV19
TGTGCCAGTACTTTCTCGAGGGGGGGACAAAAAAAATGGAACACTGAAGCTTTCTTT
CASTFSRGGQKKWNTEAFF
>-|-|TRBJ1-1|TRBV12-5
TGTGCTAGTGCGAGGGGACTGAACACTGAAGCTTTCTTT
CASARGLNTEAFF
>-|-|TRBJ1-1|TRBV20-1
TGCAGTGCACCGGGCAGGGGAGGTGAAGCTTTCTTT
CSAPGRGGEAFF
>-|-|TRBJ2-2|TRBV15
TGTGCCACCAGCAGAGATGGGGCAGGAGCGAACACCGGGGAGCTGTTTTTT
CATSRDGAGANTGELFF
>-|-|TRBJ1-2|TRBV7-9
TGTGCCAGCAGCTCCTCACCGTATGGCTACACCTTC
CASSSSPYGYTF
>few|-|TRBJ1-1|TRBV20-1
TGCAGTGCTCCCCCTTACACTGAAGCTTTCTTT
CSAPPYTEAFF
>many|TRBD2|TRBJ2-7|TRBV6-5
TGTGCCAGCAGTTACACAAGGTCGGGGGGTGAGCAGTACTTC
CASSYTRSGGEQYF
>-|-|TRBJ2-7|TRBV2
TGTGCGAGACAGTCCCTGTCCAACGAGCAGTACTTC
CARQSLSNEQYF